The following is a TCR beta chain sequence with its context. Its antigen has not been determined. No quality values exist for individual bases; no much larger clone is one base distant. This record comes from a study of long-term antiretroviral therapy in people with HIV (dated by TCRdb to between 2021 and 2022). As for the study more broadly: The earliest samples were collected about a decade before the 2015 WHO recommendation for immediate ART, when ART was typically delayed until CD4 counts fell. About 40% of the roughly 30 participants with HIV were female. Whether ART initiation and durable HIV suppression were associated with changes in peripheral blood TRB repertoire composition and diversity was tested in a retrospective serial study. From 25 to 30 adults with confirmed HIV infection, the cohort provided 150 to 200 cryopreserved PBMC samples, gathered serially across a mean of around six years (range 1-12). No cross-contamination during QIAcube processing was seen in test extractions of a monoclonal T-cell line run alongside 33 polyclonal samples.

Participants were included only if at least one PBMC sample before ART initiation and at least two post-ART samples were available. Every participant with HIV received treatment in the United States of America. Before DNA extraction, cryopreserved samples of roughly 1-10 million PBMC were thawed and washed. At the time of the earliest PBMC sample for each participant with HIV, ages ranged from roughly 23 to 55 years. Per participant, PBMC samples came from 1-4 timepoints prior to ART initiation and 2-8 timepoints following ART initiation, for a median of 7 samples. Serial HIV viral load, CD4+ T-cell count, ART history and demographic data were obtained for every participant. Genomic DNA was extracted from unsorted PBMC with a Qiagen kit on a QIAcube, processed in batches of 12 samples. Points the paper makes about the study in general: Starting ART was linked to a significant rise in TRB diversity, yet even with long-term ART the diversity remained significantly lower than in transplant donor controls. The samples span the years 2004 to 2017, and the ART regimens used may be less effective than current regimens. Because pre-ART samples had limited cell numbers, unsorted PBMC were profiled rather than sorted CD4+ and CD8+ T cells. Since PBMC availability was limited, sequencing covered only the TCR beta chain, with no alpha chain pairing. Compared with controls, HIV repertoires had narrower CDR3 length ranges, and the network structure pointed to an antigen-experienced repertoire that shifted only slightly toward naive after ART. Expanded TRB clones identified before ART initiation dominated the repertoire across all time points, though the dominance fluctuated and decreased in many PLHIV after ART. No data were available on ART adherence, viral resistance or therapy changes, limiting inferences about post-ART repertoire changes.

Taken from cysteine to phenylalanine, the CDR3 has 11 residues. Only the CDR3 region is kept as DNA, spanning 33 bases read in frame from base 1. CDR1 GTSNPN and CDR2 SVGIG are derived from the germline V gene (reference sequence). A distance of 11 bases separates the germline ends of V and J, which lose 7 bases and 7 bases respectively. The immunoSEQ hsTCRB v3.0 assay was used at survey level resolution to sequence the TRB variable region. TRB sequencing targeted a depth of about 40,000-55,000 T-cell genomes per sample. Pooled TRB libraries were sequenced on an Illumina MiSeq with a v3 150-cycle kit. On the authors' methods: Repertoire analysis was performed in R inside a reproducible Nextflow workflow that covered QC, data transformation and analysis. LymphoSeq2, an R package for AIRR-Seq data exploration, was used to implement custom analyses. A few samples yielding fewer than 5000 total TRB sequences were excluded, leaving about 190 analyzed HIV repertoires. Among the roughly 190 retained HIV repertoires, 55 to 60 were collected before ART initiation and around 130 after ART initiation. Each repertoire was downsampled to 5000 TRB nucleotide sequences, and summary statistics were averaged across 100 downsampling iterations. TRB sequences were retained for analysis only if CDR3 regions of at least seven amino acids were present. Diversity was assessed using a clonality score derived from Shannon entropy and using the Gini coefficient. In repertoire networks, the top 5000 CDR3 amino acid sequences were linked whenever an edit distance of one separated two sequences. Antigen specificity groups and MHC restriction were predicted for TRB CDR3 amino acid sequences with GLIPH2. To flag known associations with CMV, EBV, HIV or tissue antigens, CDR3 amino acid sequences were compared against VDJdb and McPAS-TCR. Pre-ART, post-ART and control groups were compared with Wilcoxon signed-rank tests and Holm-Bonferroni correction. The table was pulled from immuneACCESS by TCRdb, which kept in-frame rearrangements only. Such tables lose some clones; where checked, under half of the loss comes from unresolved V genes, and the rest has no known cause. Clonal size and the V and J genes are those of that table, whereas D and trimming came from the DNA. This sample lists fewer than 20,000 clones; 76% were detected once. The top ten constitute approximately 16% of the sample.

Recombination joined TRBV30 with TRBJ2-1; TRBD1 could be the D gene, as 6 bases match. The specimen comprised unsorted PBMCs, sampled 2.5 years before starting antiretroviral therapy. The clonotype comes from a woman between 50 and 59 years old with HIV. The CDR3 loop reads CAYQRGNEQFF. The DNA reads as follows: TGTGCCTACCAGAGGGGGAATGAGCAGTTCTTC.